This T cell receptor beta chain was captured in a study of T cell responses to AZD1222 COVID-19 vaccine. Clones were read by immunoSEQ multiplex PCR, and TCRdb kept only the in-frame ones, dropping some. The sample holds 45,000 to 55,000 clones; 70% to 85% are singletons and the top ten take around 20%. Germline assignment: CDR1 MGHRA and CDR2 YSYEKL. The V gene end was trimmed by 6 bases and the J gene end by 4 bases; junction bases not matched to a gene: 7. The length of the CDR3 is 15 residues. V is TRBV4-1 and J is TRBJ2-3; TRBD1 aligns across 10 bases. The receptor was derived from an adult in good health. This specimen was peripheral blood, taken on day 0 of MenACWY control vaccination. CDR3 DNA: TGCGCCAGCAGAGAAGGGACAGGGGATTCAGATACGCAGTATTTT. Translated: CASREGTGDSDTQYF.